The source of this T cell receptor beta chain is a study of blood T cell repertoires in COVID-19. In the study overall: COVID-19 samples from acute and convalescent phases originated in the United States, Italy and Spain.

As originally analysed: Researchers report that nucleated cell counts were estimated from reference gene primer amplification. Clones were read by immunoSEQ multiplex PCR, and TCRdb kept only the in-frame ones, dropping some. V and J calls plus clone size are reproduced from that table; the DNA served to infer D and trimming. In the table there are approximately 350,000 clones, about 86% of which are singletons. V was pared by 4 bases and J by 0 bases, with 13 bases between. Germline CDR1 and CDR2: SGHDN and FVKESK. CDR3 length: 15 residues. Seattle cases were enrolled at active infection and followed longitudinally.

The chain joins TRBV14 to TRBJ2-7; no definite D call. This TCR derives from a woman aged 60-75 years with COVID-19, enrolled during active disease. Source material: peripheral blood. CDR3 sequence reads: CASSPSITFSYEQYF. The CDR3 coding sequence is TGTGCCAGCAGCCCATCTATCACCTTCTCCTACGAGCAGTACTTC.